A single sample gave rise to the 10 T cell receptor beta chains below, sequenced in a study of cytomegalovirus exposure and HLA in healthy donors. The method was immunoSEQ multiplex PCR; TCRdb's version includes in-frame clones alone and lacks a portion of them. The repertoire holds approximately 110,000 clones, 90% to 95% seen once, with 1% to 1.5% in the top ten. Sequencing used PBMCs. The receptors were gathered from a woman between 18 and 29 years old in good health and CMV-seronegative.

The CDR3 sequence is CASSPGLAGPEGTDTQYF. The CDR3 bases are TGTGCCAGCAGCCCAGGACTAGCGGGACCGGAGGGCACAGATACGCAGTATTTT. V gene TRBV7-8 combines with J gene TRBJ2-3; TRBD2 aligns across 12 bases. J lost 1 base, V lost 5 bases, and 10 bases had no gene match. The CDR3 is 18 amino acids. Germline V lookup: CDR1 SGHVS, CDR2 FQNEAQ.

The CDR3 sequence is CASSQDRGEIYGYTF. Here the CDR3 DNA reads TGCGCCAGCAGCCAAGACCGGGGGGAGATCTATGGCTACACCTTC. V usage is TRBV4-1 and J usage is TRBJ1-2; D is possibly TRBD1 (5 bases). The germline CDR1 and CDR2 sequences are MGHRA and YSYEKL. V was trimmed by 0 bases and J by 4 bases, leaving 12 bases between them. This CDR3 has 15 amino acids.

The rearrangement uses TRBV10-3 and TRBJ1-5; TRBD1 might be the D (5 bases). Germline V gene sequence: CDR1 ENHRY, CDR2 SYGVKD. CDR3 length: 13 residues. V shed 7 bases and J shed 3 bases, with 10 bases lying between them. CDR3 loop: CAITGSINQPQHF. The CDR3 DNA follows: TGTGCCATCACAGGGTCAATCAATCAGCCCCAGCATTTT.

Details on this clone: One end of the junction is discordant with germline, which a read error may explain. The chain joins TRBV7-2 to TRBJ1-1; D possibly corresponds to TRBD1 (5 bases). This CDR3 spans 13 amino acids. Germline V CDR1 and CDR2: SGHTA, FQGNSA. CDR3 loop: CASNLDRNTEAFF. The CDR3 region has the DNA TGTGCCAGCAACTTAGACAGGAACACTGAAGCTTTCTTT.

The chain employs TRBV6-1 and TRBJ1-4, with D possibly matching TRBD1 (5 bases). CDR3 length: 12 residues. CDR1 MNHNS and CDR2 SASEGT come from the germline V gene. The CDR3, as DNA: TGTGCTCAGGGAGGGCCGGATGAAAAACTGTTTTTT. It encodes CAQGGPDEKLFF.

The chain links TRBV7-6 to TRBJ1-1; no clear D gene. The CDR3 has 14 residues. CDR1 is SGHVS and CDR2 is FNYEAQ in the germline V gene. V was cut by 7 bases and J by 5 bases, with 17 bases left in between. This CDR3 reads CASNPGGGWTEAFF. Here the CDR3 DNA reads TGTGCCAGCAACCCAGGAGGCGGGTGGACTGAAGCTTTCTTT.

The V call is TRBV7-3, the J call TRBJ2-2; 9 nucleotides align to TRBD1. There are 14 residues in the CDR3. CDR1 and CDR2 from the germline V gene are SGHTA and FQGTGA. The ends lost 5 bases at V and 5 bases at J; junction bases unmatched: 3. DNA of the CDR3: TGTGCCAGCAGCCCAGGGACAGGGACCGGGGAGCTGTTTTTT. This translates into CASSPGTGTGELFF.

The CDR3 DNA reads as TGTGCCAGCAGCTTAGCGGAGTCTGGCATCATTAAAAAACTGTTTTTT. It yields the protein CASSLAESGIIKKLFF. The V and J genes are TRBV7-9 and TRBJ1-4; D remains ambiguous. Germline CDR1 is SEHNR and CDR2 is FQNEAQ (reference sequence). The CDR3 consists of 16 residues. Trimming took off 0 bases at V and 9 bases at J, with 17 bases between the two ends.

J is TRBJ2-3 and V is TRBV11-2, with D uncertain. This CDR3 is built from 12 residues. Germline V gene sequence: CDR1 SGHAT, CDR2 FQNNGV. Trimming took 5 bases from V and 4 from J, leaving 7 bases between them. The CDR3 loop is CASSPTADTQYF. The CDR3 DNA reads TGTGCCAGCAGCCCTACAGCAGATACGCAGTATTTT. The full variable domain, rest sourced from reference TRBV11-2 and TRBJ2-3, is EAGVAQSPRYKIIEKRQSVAFWCNPISGHATLYWYQQILGQGPKLLIQFQNNGVVDDSQLPKDRFSAERLKGVDSTLKIQPAKLEDSAVYLCASSPTADTQYFGPGTRLTVL.

V is TRBV10-3 and J is TRBJ2-1; 10 positions agree with TRBD2. The CDR3 is made up of 14 amino acids. J lost 5 bases, V lost 4 bases, and 2 bases had no gene match. The V gene's germline CDR1 is ENHRY and CDR2 SYGVKD. CDR3 bases: TGTGCCATCAGTGCTACTAGCGGGAACAATGAGCAGTTCTTC. Amino acid sequence: CAISATSGNNEQFF.